A single sample is the source of the 30 T cell receptor beta chains below, sequenced in a study of T cell responses to AZD1222 COVID-19 vaccine. Sequencing used immunoSEQ multiplex PCR; TCRdb keeps in-frame clones, though not all of them. The table has approximately 170,000 clones, 75% to 95% seen once. The sample was peripheral blood, taken on day 0 of AZD1222 vaccination. All receptors derive from an adult in good health.

This clone was counted between two and nine times. The V and J genes are TRBV18 and TRBJ1-4; D is undetermined. The CDR3 extends over 16 amino acids. CDR1 KGHSH and CDR2 LQKENI come from the germline V gene. V lost 3 bases and J lost 5, with 16 bases in between. CDR3: CASSPKARTPNEKLFF. CDR3 DNA sequence: TGTGCCAGCTCACCCAAGGCCAGGACCCCCAATGAAAAACTGTTTTTT. The whole variable domain, remainder taken from reference TRBV18 and TRBJ1-4, is NAGVMQNPRHLVRRRGQEARLRCSPMKGHSHVYWYRQLPEEGLKFMVYLQKENIIDESGMPKERFSAEFPKEGPSILRIQQVVRGDSAAYFCASSPKARTPNEKLFFGSGTQLSVL.

The V gene is TRBV6-2 or TRBV6-3, the J gene TRBJ2-1; TRBD2 matches 7 bases. The V gene end was trimmed by 2 bases and the J gene end by 0 bases; junction bases not matched to a gene: 13. In germline, CDR1 is MNHEY, CDR2 SVGEGT. This CDR3 comprises 19 residues. The CDR3 DNA reads TGTGCCAGCAGTTACCAATCTAGCGGAGTAGCGAGCTCCTACAATGAGCAGTTCTTC. Its protein product is CASSYQSSGVASSYNEQFF.

This clone was recorded at least ten times. This chain links TRBV6-1 with TRBJ2-7; D might be TRBD2 (6 bases). Trimming shortened V by 2 bases and J by 6 bases, and 11 bases separated the two germline ends. CDR3 size: 13 residues. Germline V gives CDR1 MNHNS, CDR2 SASEGT. This CDR3 reads CASSEWRVSEQYF. The CDR3 DNA reads as TGTGCCAGCAGTGAATGGAGGGTCTCCGAGCAGTACTTC.

The gene calls are TRBV4-1 and TRBJ2-5; D uncertain. Germline assignment: CDR1 MGHRA and CDR2 YSYEKL. The V end was cut by 1 base, the J end by 4 bases, with 7 bases between. The CDR3 is made up of 13 amino acids. CDR3 sequence reads: CASSQVVPETQYF. CDR3 nucleotides: TGCGCCAGCAGCCAAGTCGTGCCAGAGACCCAGTACTTC.

This rearrangement joins TRBV11-2 to TRBJ2-7, with D possibly being TRBD2 (6 bases). Trimming took off 6 bases at V and 3 bases at J, with 12 bases between the two ends. Looked up from germline, CDR1 is SGHAT and CDR2 is FQNNGV. The length of the CDR3 is 13 residues. The CDR3 nucleotides read TGTGCCAGCAGTTATCCCGGGGGCTACGAGCAGTACTTC. Protein product: CASSYPGGYEQYF.

The V gene is TRBV27, the J gene TRBJ2-3; D remains ambiguous. The CDR3 totals 11 residues. Germline loops: CDR1 MNHEY, CDR2 SMNVEV (reference sequence). The V end was cut by 2 bases, the J end by 5 bases, with 2 bases between. The CDR3 loop is CASSLKDTQYF. The CDR3 nucleotides are TGTGCCAGCAGTTTAAAAGATACGCAGTATTTT.

This clone was counted a single time. V usage is TRBV5-4 and J usage is TRBJ2-5, with 7 positions matching TRBD1. Trimming removed 4 bases from V and 1 base from J; junction bases left unmatched: 4. Germline V gene data show CDR1 as SGHNT and CDR2 as YYREEE (reference sequence). The CDR3 is 14 amino acids. The CDR3 DNA sequence: TGTGCCAGCAGCCCGGGACAGCTCCAAGAGACCCAGTACTTC. Translating it yields CASSPGQLQETQYF.

This chain uses TRBV3-1 (or the pseudogene TRBV3-2) with TRBJ1-4, with no clear D. The ends were cut back, 1 base at V and 3 bases at J, with 9 bases in the middle. The CDR3 length is 15 residues. The V gene's germline CDR1 is LGHDT and CDR2 YNNKEL (reference sequence). The CDR3 reads CASSQGGGANEKLFF. CDR3 coding DNA: TGTGCCAGCAGCCAAGGAGGCGGGGCTAATGAAAAACTGTTTTTT.

V usage is TRBV7-2 and J usage is TRBJ1-1; D is uncertain. Germline V gene lookup returns CDR1 SGHTA and CDR2 FQGNSA. This CDR3 region has 15 residues. The germline V and J ends were trimmed by 1 base and 4 bases, with 13 bases remaining between them. As DNA, the CDR3 is TGTGCCAGCAGCTTAGACGCAACTCAAGGCACTGAAGCTTTCTTT. Amino acids: CASSLDATQGTEAFF.

The chain couples TRBV18 to TRBJ2-1; D not resolved. Germline V gene data show CDR1 as KGHSH and CDR2 as LQKENI. The ends were cut back, 0 bases at V and 9 bases at J, with 12 bases in the middle. CDR3 length equals 14 residues. The CDR3 loop is CASSPPARSSEQFF. CDR3 sequence (DNA): TGTGCCAGCTCACCACCGGCAAGATCTAGTGAGCAGTTCTTC.

This clone showed up just a few times. The chain carries TRBV12-3 or TRBV12-4 and TRBJ2-7; maybe TRBD2 (5 bases). CDR3 length: 11 residues. Trimming removed 3 bases from V and 8 bases from J, with 8 bases in between. DNA for the CDR3: TGTGCCAGCAGTTTTGAGGGAAAGCAGTACTTC. Translation: CASSFEGKQYF.

CDR3 sequence: CASSFGQEGDTQYF. The CDR3 region has the DNA TGTGCCAGCAGCTTCGGACAGGAGGGAGATACGCAGTATTTT. The V and J genes are TRBV7-8 and TRBJ2-3; D might be TRBD1 (7 bases). Trimming removed 3 bases at V and 5 bases at J, with 12 bases between. CDR1 is SGHVS, CDR2 FQNEAQ, per germline. There are 14 residues in the CDR3. The complete variable domain, with remaining parts taken from reference TRBV7-8 and TRBJ2-3, reads GAGVSQSPRYKVAKRGQDVALRCDPISGHVSLFWYQQALGQGPEFLTYFQNEAQLDKSGLPSDRFFAERPEGSVSTLKIQRTQQEDSAVYLCASSFGQEGDTQYFGPGTRLTVL.

This chain joins TRBV21-1 and TRBJ2-5; the table's D call, TRBD1, was not checked against the DNA. TRBV21-1 is classified as a pseudogene. This CDR3 spans 14 amino acids. CDR3 sequence: CASRTFPGHQTQYF. The CDR3 region has the DNA TGTGCCAGCAGGACCTTCCCGGGACACCAGACCCAGTACTTC.

This chain joins TRBV3-1 (or the pseudogene TRBV3-2) and TRBJ1-1; D uncertain. The V end was cut by 4 bases, the J end by 1 base, with 1 base between. The CDR3 sequence is 11 residues long. Germline V gene data show CDR1 as LGHDT and CDR2 as YNNKEL (reference sequence). The CDR3 loop is CASSRNTEAFF. As DNA, the CDR3 is TGTGCCAGCAGCCGGAACACTGAAGCTTTCTTT.

This chain links TRBV15 with TRBJ1-5; tentatively, D is TRBD1 (5 bases). The CDR3 contains 17 residues. Germline values: CDR1 LNHNV, CDR2 YYDKDF (reference sequence). With 1 base removed from V and 7 bases from J, the gap between germline ends came to 20 bases. The CDR3 bases are TGTGCCACCAGCAGAGGGGTCCGGGACGGGTTATACCAGCCCCAGCATTTT. Translated: CATSRGVRDGLYQPQHF. Based on the CDR3 plus reference TRBV15 and TRBJ1-5, the full variable domain is DAMVIQNPRYQVTQFGKPVTLSCSQTLNHNVMYWYQQKSSQAPKLLFHYYDKDFNNEADTPDNFQSRRPNTSFCFLDIRSPGLGDTAMYLCATSRGVRDGLYQPQHFGDGTRLSIL.

This clone was seen only once. The CDR3: CASSPSLDRVRDRYF. As DNA, the CDR3 is TGTGCCAGCAGCCCCTCCCTGGACAGGGTGAGGGACCGGTATTTT. The V gene is TRBV7-2, the J gene TRBJ2-3; 8 bases are a match to TRBD1. Looked up from germline, CDR1 is SGHTA and CDR2 is FQGNSA. This CDR3 comprises 15 residues. V shed 5 bases and J 14 bases; nucleotides not matched to a gene: 18.

The chain is built from TRBV9 and TRBJ2-1; no clear D. Germline CDR1 SGDLS, CDR2 YYNGEE. The V end lost 2 bases, the J end lost 6 bases, and 15 bases lay between the germline ends. The CDR3 loop spans 15 amino acids. The CDR3 bases are TGTGCCAGCAGCGTTTCCGGTCGCCCTCCCAATGAGCAGTTCTTC. Translated: CASSVSGRPPNEQFF.

V gene TRBV7-9 combines with J gene TRBJ2-7; no clear D gene. V gave up 1 base and J gave up 5 bases, with 12 bases separating them. The CDR3 loop spans 14 amino acids. The V gene's germline CDR1 is SEHNR and CDR2 FQNEAQ (reference sequence). CDR3: CASSLGDAPNEQYF. CDR3 nucleotides: TGTGCCAGCAGCTTAGGTGATGCCCCTAACGAGCAGTACTTC.

The chain links TRBV28 to TRBJ1-1; D uncertain. Germline-derived CDR1 and CDR2 are MDHEN and SYDVKM. Trimming took 5 bases from V and 5 from J, leaving 9 bases between them. CDR3 size: 12 residues. The CDR3 DNA reads as TGTGCCAGCAGTAGCATGGGGACTGAAGCTTTCTTT. It encodes CASSSMGTEAFF.

This chain uses TRBV18 with TRBJ2-7; no definite D call. This CDR3 comprises 13 residues. V was cut by 3 bases and J by 5 bases, with 11 bases left in between. In germline, CDR1 is KGHSH, CDR2 LQKENI. The CDR3: CASSPPLTDEQYF. In nucleotides, the CDR3 is TGTGCCAGCTCACCGCCCTTAACCGACGAGCAGTACTTC.

The chain joins TRBV28 to TRBJ1-5; tentative D call: TRBD1 (6 bases). Germline-derived CDR1 and CDR2 are MDHEN and SYDVKM. This CDR3 region has 17 residues. V was shortened by 3 bases and J by 0 bases, with 15 bases between the two germline ends. The CDR3 reads CASSFTGHLYSNQPQHF. CDR3 DNA: TGTGCCAGCAGTTTTACGGGACACCTGTATAGCAATCAGCCCCAGCATTTT.

V is TRBV6-5 and J is TRBJ2-5; the match to TRBD1 covers 8 bases. CDR3 length equals 13 residues. Unmatched junction bases numbered 2, after V lost 2 bases and J lost 6 bases. The germline CDR1 and CDR2 sequences are MNHEY and SVGAGI. The CDR3 DNA follows: TGTGCCAGCAGTTACGGCAGGGGGCAGACCCAGTACTTC. Its protein product is CASSYGRGQTQYF.

This clone was seen a single time. The chain employs TRBV5-5 and TRBJ1-1; tentatively, D is TRBD1 (6 bases). V was trimmed by 2 bases and J by 0 bases, leaving 17 bases between them. Germline-derived CDR1 and CDR2 are SGHKS and YYEKEE (reference sequence). The CDR3 runs 17 residues. The DNA for the CDR3 is TGTGCCAGCAGCTTATACCCAGGGGCGAACATGAACACTGAAGCTTTCTTT. Translated, it gives CASSLYPGANMNTEAFF.

The genes are TRBV3-1 (or the pseudogene TRBV3-2) and TRBJ2-1, with 9 bases identical to TRBD2. The germline CDR1 and CDR2 sequences are LGHDT and YNNKEL (reference sequence). V lost 2 bases to trimming and J lost 7 bases; unmatched junction nucleotides: 9. This CDR3 spans 16 amino acids. The CDR3, as DNA: TGTGCCAGCAGCCAATCGCGGGCGGGAGGGCCAAATGAGCAGTTCTTC. Its protein product is CASSQSRAGGPNEQFF.

The V and J genes are TRBV6-1 and TRBJ1-5, with D unresolved. Trimming cost V 0 bases and J 7 bases, with 7 bases left between them. CDR1 is MNHNS, CDR2 SASEGT, per germline. This CDR3 has 13 amino acids. CDR3 amino acids: CASSEAGQQPQHF. The CDR3 DNA is TGTGCCAGCAGTGAAGCGGGTCAGCAGCCCCAGCATTTT.

This clone was recorded only once. The chain employs TRBV5-1 and TRBJ1-4, with 9 bases that match TRBD1. V lost 2 bases, J lost 8 bases, and 16 bases stayed unmatched. The CDR3 length is 18 residues. Germline CDR1 and CDR2: SGHRS and YFSETQ. CDR3 residues: CASSFVPGQGGAREKLFF. The DNA of the CDR3 is TGCGCCAGCAGCTTCGTCCCGGGACAGGGAGGAGCAAGGGAAAAACTGTTTTTT.

The chain is built from TRBV12-2 and TRBJ2-7; the table calls TRBD2, which could not be checked here. TRBV12-2 is shown as a pseudogene. The CDR3 extends over 13 amino acids. The CDR3 loop reads CASRRPGGGEQYF. For the CDR3, the DNA is TGTGCAAGCCGACGACCGGGCGGGGGCGAGCAGTACTTC.

CDR3 in amino acids: CASSPGNTEAFF. CDR3 coding DNA: TGTGCCAGCAGCCCAGGGAACACTGAAGCTTTCTTT. The chain is built from TRBV27 and TRBJ1-1; D ambiguous. The V and J ends lost 6 bases and 1 base respectively, with 6 bases between them. This CDR3 is built from 12 residues. The germline V gene encodes CDR1 MNHEY and CDR2 SMNVEV (reference sequence).

The chain carries TRBV7-2 and TRBJ2-7; 9 bases map to TRBD1. The CDR3 runs to 15 residues. CDR1 SGHTA and CDR2 FQGNSA come from the germline V gene. With V trimmed by 2 bases and J by 3 bases, 5 bases remained unmatched. CDR3 in amino acids: CASSLPRGQGYEQYF. The DNA for the CDR3 is TGTGCCAGCAGCTTACCGCGGGGACAGGGCTACGAGCAGTACTTC.

The chain carries TRBV6-1 and TRBJ1-5, with TRBD1 as a possible D gene (5 bases). The CDR3 has 15 residues. Germline CDR1 is MNHNS and CDR2 is SASEGT. Deletions cut 2 bases from V and 5 bases from J, with 13 bases between. The CDR3 reads CASSETRTPYQPQHF. In nucleotides, the CDR3 is TGTGCCAGCAGTGAAACCAGGACACCCTATCAGCCCCAGCATTTT.